The entry below describes one TCR beta chain. Its antigen is still unknown. The entry originates in a study of cytomegalovirus exposure and HLA in healthy donors. Primers: 60 Vbeta forward and 13 Jbeta reverse. Data came from immunoSEQ multiplex PCR; TCRdb stores just in-frame clones and leaves some out. The data show fewer than 250,000 clones, over 70% seen once. CDR3 length: 15 amino acids. V lost 1 base and J 1 base, leaving 11 bases between the germline ends. Germline V gene data show CDR1 as SGHRS and CDR2 as YFSETQ. Overall study results and limits: Later analysis placed DRB1 highest and HLA-C lowest in TCR association rates, which differed by HLA locus.

The chain employs TRBV5-1 and TRBJ1-1; D is perhaps TRBD1 (6 bases). The receptor was derived from a young man in good health and CMV-seronegative. The sequenced material came from PBMCs. The CDR3 bases are TGCGCCAGCAGCTTGAGATTACAGGGGAACACTGAAGCTTTCTTT. This gives the protein CASSLRLQGNTEAFF.